A single sample gave rise to the 14 T cell receptor beta chains below, sequenced in a study of cytomegalovirus exposure and HLA in healthy donors. Use of 60 Vbeta and 13 Jbeta primers characterized the PCR. This table comes from immunoSEQ multiplex PCR, and its TCRdb copy is limited to in-frame clones, with some not included. The sample has about 88,000 clones, 75% to 85% seen once. Specimen: PBMCs. These receptors came from a woman aged 40 to 55 in good health and CMV-seronegative.

The chain combines TRBV30 with TRBJ2-7; 8 bases are shared with TRBD1. V was clipped by 5 bases and J by 2 bases; unmatched bases: 8. CDR3 length: 14 amino acids. CDR1 and CDR2 (germline): GTSNPN, SVGIG (reference sequence). CDR3 bases: TGTGCCTGGGGCTCCGGGACAGGTACCTACGAGCAGTACTTC. This translates into CAWGSGTGTYEQYF.

The chain recombines TRBV15 with TRBJ1-5; TRBD1 might be the D (5 bases). CDR3 length: 14 residues. Deletions cut 1 base from V and 7 bases from J, with 11 bases between. CDR1 is LNHNV, CDR2 YYDKDF, per germline (reference sequence). The DNA for the CDR3 is TGTGCCACCAGCAGAGGGGGCGCCGGACAGCCCCAGCATTTT. Translated: CATSRGGAGQPQHF.

The chain joins TRBV28 to TRBJ1-5, with 9 bases aligning to TRBD1. The CDR3 sequence is 13 residues long. The V gene's germline CDR1 is MDHEN and CDR2 SYDVKM. After removal of 6 bases from V and 6 bases from J, the junction contained 3 bases not matched to a gene. The DNA for the CDR3 is TGTGCCAGCAGCCGGACAGGGGTTCAGCCCCAGCATTTT. It codes for CASSRTGVQPQHF.

The rearrangement links TRBV5-1 to TRBJ1-1, with 9 bases fitting TRBD1. Per the germline V gene, CDR1 is SGHRS and CDR2 is YFSETQ. The V gene end was trimmed by 2 bases and the J gene end by 5 bases; junction bases not matched to a gene: 7. The CDR3 is made up of 15 amino acids. The CDR3 bases are TGCGCCAGCAGCTTAGCCGGGACAGGGCGGACTGAAGCTTTCTTT. Translated: CASSLAGTGRTEAFF.

The chain uses TRBV6-5 and TRBJ1-5; maybe TRBD1 (5 bases). The germline V gene encodes CDR1 MNHEY and CDR2 SVGAGI. This CDR3 region has 16 residues. V was shortened by 4 bases and J by 7 bases, with 20 bases between the two germline ends. Here the CDR3 reads CASSSTPGGERQPQHF. The CDR3, as DNA: TGTGCCAGCAGTTCAACCCCCGGAGGGGAGAGGCAGCCCCAGCATTTT.

This sequence joins TRBV19 and TRBJ1-5; D not certain. Trimming removed 7 bases at V and 7 bases at J, with 20 bases between. Germline CDR1 reads LNHDA; CDR2 reads SQIVND (reference sequence). The CDR3 totals 15 residues. This CDR3 reads CASKTYVTAKQPQHF. In nucleotides, the CDR3 is TGTGCCAGTAAGACGTATGTAACAGCAAAACAGCCCCAGCATTTT.

This clone occurred once. The chain has TRBV19 and TRBJ1-5; possible D gene TRBD1, 5 bases. The V and J ends lost 2 bases and 1 base respectively, with 9 bases between them. The CDR3 length is 15 residues. Germline V gene lookup returns CDR1 LNHDA and CDR2 SQIVND (reference sequence). CDR3 bases: TGTGCCAGTAGTATAACGGGACTCAGCAATCAGCCCCAGCATTTT. This sequence encodes CASSITGLSNQPQHF. Variable domain in full (rest from reference TRBV19 and TRBJ1-5): DGGITQSPKYLFRKEGQNVTLSCEQNLNHDAMYWYRQDPGQGLRLIYYSQIVNDFQKGDIAEGYSVSREKKESFPLTVTSAQKNPTAFYLCASSITGLSNQPQHFGDGTRLSIL.

The chain employs TRBV5-1 and TRBJ1-3; D is undetermined. The germline V and J ends were trimmed by 1 base and 0 bases, with 14 bases remaining between them. CDR3 length: 17 amino acids. The germline CDR1 and CDR2 sequences are SGHRS and YFSETQ. The CDR3 reads CASSLIPGMGSGNTIYF. CDR3 nucleotides: TGCGCCAGCAGCTTGATCCCCGGGATGGGCTCTGGAAACACCATATATTTT.

The V and J genes are TRBV4-1 and TRBJ1-3; a possible D gene is TRBD1 (6 bases). The CDR3 extends over 15 amino acids. Germline CDR1 MGHRA, CDR2 YSYEKL. V dropped 4 bases and J dropped 1 base, with 11 bases sitting between them. The CDR3 region has the DNA TGCGCCAGCAGCCCTCAGGACAGTTCTGGAAACACCATATATTTT. This translates into CASSPQDSSGNTIYF.

This chain joins TRBV7-3 and TRBJ1-1; possibly TRBD1 for D (5 bases). The CDR3 is 14 residues long. V was cut by 1 base and J by 1 base, with 7 bases left in between. Germline CDR1 reads SGHTA; CDR2 reads FQGTGA. The CDR3 loop reads CASSLMGRNTEAFF. In nucleotides, the CDR3 is TGTGCCAGCAGCTTAATGGGGCGGAACACTGAAGCTTTCTTT.

The V and J genes are TRBV9 and TRBJ1-3, with D uncertain. V shed 1 base and J shed 1 base, with 9 bases lying between them. CDR3 length equals 15 residues. Germline values: CDR1 SGDLS, CDR2 YYNGEE. The CDR3 protein is CASSVTDVSGNTIYF. CDR3 coding DNA: TGTGCCAGCAGCGTAACTGATGTATCTGGAAACACCATATATTTT.

The genes are TRBV27 and TRBJ1-6; D ambiguous. Trimming cost V 3 bases and J 7 bases, with 10 bases left between them. The CDR3 is 14 amino acids. From germline, CDR1 is MNHEY and CDR2 SMNVEV (reference sequence). The CDR3 spells CASSLRVGNSPLHF. CDR3 nucleotide sequence: TGTGCCAGCAGTTTGAGGGTTGGGAATTCACCCCTCCACTTT.

The V gene is TRBV18, the J gene TRBJ1-1; D uncertain. Per germline, CDR1 KGHSH and CDR2 LQKENI. The CDR3 has 12 amino acids. V gave up 11 bases and J gave up 3 bases, with 13 bases separating them. CDR3 loop: CASTNRDTEAFF. CDR3 DNA sequence: TGTGCCTCCACTAACCGGGACACTGAAGCTTTCTTT. The entire variable domain, with the rest obtained from reference TRBV18 and TRBJ1-1, is as follows: NAGVMQNPRHLVRRRGQEARLRCSPMKGHSHVYWYRQLPEEGLKFMVYLQKENIIDESGMPKERFSAEFPKEGPSILRIQQVVRGDSAAYFCASTNRDTEAFFGQGTRLTVV.

This chain joins TRBV9 and TRBJ2-1, with D maybe TRBD2 (6 bases). V lost 3 bases and J lost 2, with 12 bases in between. Germline V gene sequence: CDR1 SGDLS, CDR2 YYNGEE. The length of the CDR3 is 15 residues. The CDR3 reads CASSGGGGTYNEQFF. The CDR3 DNA is TGTGCCAGCAGCGGGGGAGGAGGGACCTACAATGAGCAGTTCTTC. Full variable domain (outside the CDR3, taken from reference TRBV9 and TRBJ2-1): DSGVTQTPKHLITATGQRVTLRCSPRSGDLSVYWYQQSLDQGLQFLIQYYNGEERAKGNILERFSAQQFPDLHSELNLSSLELGDSALYFCASSGGGGTYNEQFFGPGTRLTVL.